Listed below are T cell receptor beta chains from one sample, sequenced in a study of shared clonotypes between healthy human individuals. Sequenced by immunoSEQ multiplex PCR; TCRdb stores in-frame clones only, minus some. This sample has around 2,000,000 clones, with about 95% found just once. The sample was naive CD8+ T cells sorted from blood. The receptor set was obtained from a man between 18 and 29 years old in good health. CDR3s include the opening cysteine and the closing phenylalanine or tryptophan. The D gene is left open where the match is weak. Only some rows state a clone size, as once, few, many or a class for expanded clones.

cdr3_aa: CASSLSVNQPQHF
cdr3_nt: TGCGCCAGCAGCCTTTCCGTCAATCAGCCCCAGCATTTT
v_call: TRBV4-1
j_call: TRBJ1-5
clone_size: NA
d_call: NA

cdr3_aa: CASSLRGGGEKLFF
cdr3_nt: TGTGCCAGCAGTTTGAGGGGTGGCGGTGAAAAACTGTTTTTT
v_call: TRBV28
j_call: TRBJ1-4
clone_size: NA
d_call: NA

cdr3_aa: CASSFARAGLETQYF
cdr3_nt: TGTGCTAGCAGCTTTGCCCGGGCGGGGCTAGAGACCCAGTACTTC
v_call: TRBV7-7
j_call: TRBJ2-5
clone_size: NA
d_call: NA

cdr3_aa: CASSFFVGVGTEAFF
cdr3_nt: TGTGCCAGCAGCTTTTTTGTCGGCGTAGGCACTGAAGCTTTCTTT
v_call: TRBV7-9
j_call: TRBJ1-1
clone_size: NA
d_call: NA

cdr3_aa: CASSVDGTSDYEQYF
cdr3_nt: TGTGCCAGCAGCGTAGACGGGACTAGTGACTACGAGCAGTACTTC
v_call: TRBV9
j_call: TRBJ2-7
clone_size: NA
d_call: TRBD2

cdr3_aa: CASSPGSPTGELFF
cdr3_nt: TGTGCCAGCAGTCCCGGGAGTCCCACCGGGGAGCTGTTTTTT
v_call: TRBV27
j_call: TRBJ2-2
clone_size: NA
d_call: NA

cdr3_aa: CAIRTGSDSPLHF
cdr3_nt: TGTGCCATCCGGACAGGGTCGGATTCACCCCTCCACTTT
v_call: TRBV10-3
j_call: TRBJ1-6
clone_size: NA
d_call: TRBD1

cdr3_aa: CASSYSLGGGVETQYF
cdr3_nt: TGTGCCAGCAGTTACTCTCTGGGGGGAGGGGTAGAGACCCAGTACTTC
v_call: TRBV6-5
j_call: TRBJ2-5
clone_size: NA
d_call: TRBD2

cdr3_aa: CASSSTGEAYEQYF
cdr3_nt: TGTGCCAGCAGTTCCACAGGGGAGGCCTACGAGCAGTACTTC
v_call: TRBV6-5
j_call: TRBJ2-7
clone_size: NA
d_call: NA

cdr3_aa: CASSDALAGGPSEQFF
cdr3_nt: TGTGCCAGCAGTGACGCCTTAGCGGGAGGGCCCTCTGAGCAGTTCTTC
v_call: TRBV6-1
j_call: TRBJ2-1
clone_size: NA
d_call: TRBD2

cdr3_aa: CASSFRPNTEAFF
cdr3_nt: TGTGCCAGCAGTTTTAGGCCGAACACTGAAGCTTTCTTT
v_call: TRBV28
j_call: TRBJ1-1
clone_size: NA
d_call: NA

cdr3_aa: CASSTPGQEDYGYTF
cdr3_nt: TGTGCCAGTAGTACGCCGGGACAGGAGGACTATGGCTACACCTTC
v_call: TRBV19
j_call: TRBJ1-2
clone_size: once
d_call: TRBD1

cdr3_aa: CARDRAGGSDNEQFF
cdr3_nt: TGCGCCAGAGACCGAGCGGGAGGGTCTGACAATGAGCAGTTCTTC
v_call: TRBV4-3
j_call: TRBJ2-1
clone_size: NA
d_call: TRBD2

cdr3_aa: CASSEAGKRQGSGTEAFF
cdr3_nt: TGTGCCAGCAGTGAAGCGGGAAAAAGACAGGGATCGGGCACTGAAGCTTTCTTT
v_call: TRBV2
j_call: TRBJ1-1
clone_size: NA
d_call: TRBD1

cdr3_aa: CASSPIVFMDRLDGYTF
cdr3_nt: TGTGCCAGCAGCCCAATTGTATTTATGGACAGGCTTGATGGCTACACCTTC
v_call: TRBV5-4
j_call: TRBJ1-2
clone_size: once
d_call: TRBD1

cdr3_aa: CASSSSRDSPLHF
cdr3_nt: TGTGCCAGCAGTTCTTCTAGGGATTCACCCCTCCACTTT
v_call: TRBV27
j_call: TRBJ1-6
clone_size: few
d_call: NA

cdr3_aa: CASSWGKAYEQYF
cdr3_nt: TGTGCCAGCAGCTGGGGTAAAGCCTACGAGCAGTACTTC
v_call: TRBV11-2
j_call: TRBJ2-7
clone_size: NA
d_call: NA

cdr3_aa: CASSLGLAGAEQYF
cdr3_nt: TGTGCCAGCAGTTTAGGACTAGCGGGGGCCGAGCAGTACTTC
v_call: TRBV27
j_call: TRBJ2-7
clone_size: NA
d_call: TRBD2

cdr3_aa: CASSYSRVQAAYGYTF
cdr3_nt: TGTGCCAGCAGTTACTCGAGGGTCCAGGCAGCCTATGGCTACACCTTC
v_call: TRBV6-5
j_call: TRBJ1-2
clone_size: NA
d_call: NA

cdr3_aa: CASSEAFYGTVNEKLFF
cdr3_nt: TGTGCCAGCAGTGAAGCATTTTACGGGACAGTCAATGAAAAACTGTTTTTT
v_call: TRBV6-1
j_call: TRBJ1-4
clone_size: NA
d_call: TRBD1

cdr3_aa: CASTTRRGQTEAFF
cdr3_nt: TGTGCCAGCACCACCCGCAGGGGGCAAACTGAAGCTTTCTTT
v_call: TRBV28
j_call: TRBJ1-1
clone_size: NA
d_call: TRBD1

cdr3_aa: CASSQLTDSNYGYTF
cdr3_nt: TGCGCCAGCAGCCAGTTGACAGATTCTAACTATGGCTACACCTTC
v_call: TRBV4-3
j_call: TRBJ1-2
clone_size: NA
d_call: NA

cdr3_aa: CASSVGTEKETQYF
cdr3_nt: TGTGCCAGCAGCGTAGGGACAGAGAAGGAGACCCAGTACTTC
v_call: TRBV9
j_call: TRBJ2-5
clone_size: NA
d_call: NA

cdr3_aa: CASSFVQIQETQYF
cdr3_nt: TGTGCCAGCAGCTTTGTACAGATCCAAGAGACCCAGTACTTC
v_call: TRBV7-9
j_call: TRBJ2-5
clone_size: NA
d_call: NA

cdr3_aa: CSVEGGQRDSYEQYF
cdr3_nt: TGCAGCGTCGAAGGGGGACAGCGAGACTCCTACGAGCAGTACTTC
v_call: TRBV29-1
j_call: TRBJ2-7
clone_size: NA
d_call: TRBD1

cdr3_aa: CASEGMTGSYEQYF
cdr3_nt: TGCGCCAGCGAGGGAATGACAGGGTCCTACGAGCAGTACTTC
v_call: TRBV10-2
j_call: TRBJ2-7
clone_size: NA
d_call: TRBD1

cdr3_aa: CASSTSLSSYNEQFF
cdr3_nt: TGTGCCAGCAGTACCAGCTTGAGCTCCTACAATGAGCAGTTCTTC
v_call: TRBV6-5
j_call: TRBJ2-1
clone_size: NA
d_call: NA

cdr3_aa: CASGSTAGDNEQFF
cdr3_nt: TGTGCTAGTGGTTCCACGGCGGGGGACAATGAGCAGTTCTTC
v_call: TRBV12-5
j_call: TRBJ2-1
clone_size: NA
d_call: TRBD2

cdr3_aa: CASSQSSLTLGDTNTGELFF
cdr3_nt: TGTGCCAGCAGCCAATCAAGCTTAACGTTGGGGGACACAAACACCGGGGAGCTGTTTTTT
v_call: TRBV7-3
j_call: TRBJ2-2
clone_size: NA
d_call: NA

cdr3_aa: CASSYGVARGTGELFF
cdr3_nt: TGTGCCAGCAGTTATGGAGTCGCCCGGGGCACCGGGGAGCTGTTTTTT
v_call: TRBV6-6
j_call: TRBJ2-2
clone_size: NA
d_call: NA

cdr3_aa: CASSAYAGNSYYGYTF
cdr3_nt: TGTGCCAGCAGTGCCTACGCAGGAAATTCTTACTATGGCTACACCTTC
v_call: TRBV6-1
j_call: TRBJ1-2
clone_size: NA
d_call: NA

cdr3_aa: CASSQEGAGSSGNTIYF
cdr3_nt: TGCGCCAGCAGCCAAGAAGGGGCAGGGAGCTCTGGAAACACCATATATTTT
v_call: TRBV4-3
j_call: TRBJ1-3
clone_size: NA
d_call: NA

cdr3_aa: CASSYGRGGGTEAFF
cdr3_nt: TGTGCCAGCAGCTACGGGAGGGGTGGGGGCACTGAAGCTTTCTTT
v_call: TRBV13
j_call: TRBJ1-1
clone_size: NA
d_call: NA

cdr3_aa: CASRGTDNQPQHF
cdr3_nt: TGTGCCAGCAGGGGGACAGATAATCAGCCCCAGCATTTT
v_call: TRBV2
j_call: TRBJ1-5
clone_size: NA
d_call: TRBD1

cdr3_aa: CASSLGGVANYGYTF
cdr3_nt: TGCGCCAGCAGCCTCGGGGGGGTTGCTAACTATGGCTACACCTTC
v_call: TRBV4-1
j_call: TRBJ1-2
clone_size: NA
d_call: NA

cdr3_aa: CASRRSYQPQHF
cdr3_nt: TGTGCCAGCAGACGGAGCTATCAGCCCCAGCATTTT
v_call: TRBV28
j_call: TRBJ1-5
clone_size: NA
d_call: NA

cdr3_aa: CASSLGGSNQPQHF
cdr3_nt: TGTGCCAGCAGTTTGGGCGGTAGCAATCAGCCCCAGCATTTT
v_call: TRBV27
j_call: TRBJ1-5
clone_size: few
d_call: NA

cdr3_aa: CASSLGQNTEAFF
cdr3_nt: TGTGCCAGCAGTCTCGGGCAGAACACTGAAGCTTTCTTT
v_call: TRBV14
j_call: TRBJ1-1
clone_size: NA
d_call: NA

cdr3_aa: CASSEVGGRTEAFF
cdr3_nt: TGCGCCAGCAGTGAAGTAGGGGGAAGAACTGAAGCTTTCTTT
v_call: TRBV10-2
j_call: TRBJ1-1
clone_size: NA
d_call: NA

cdr3_aa: CASSPMGVTTNEKLFF
cdr3_nt: TGTGCCAGCAGTCCGATGGGGGTTACAACTAATGAAAAACTGTTTTTT
v_call: TRBV27
j_call: TRBJ1-4
clone_size: once
d_call: NA

cdr3_aa: CASSLGDSYYNEQFF
cdr3_nt: TGTGCCAGCAGCTTAGGGGACTCCTACTACAATGAGCAGTTCTTC
v_call: TRBV7-6
j_call: TRBJ2-1
clone_size: NA
d_call: NA